This record covers a single TCR beta chain. The antigen is unknown. This record belongs to a study of shared clonotypes between healthy human individuals. TCRdb keeps only in-frame clones here, not all; method: immunoSEQ multiplex PCR. The table includes around 1.1 million clones, 70% to 80% detected once. V was trimmed by 3 bases and J by 0 bases, leaving 15 bases between them. CDR1 and CDR2 (germline): SGHVT, SQSDAQ. This CDR3 contains 16 residues. Study-level results: Rarefaction showed that sequencing of sorted subsets was incomplete (despite large depth). In contrast to clonotypes shared by all four donors, non-shared clonotypes had lower generation probabilities. Between a handful of donors, naive CD4 clonotypes were shared at a level of around 4.8%.

V usage is TRBV7-4 and J usage is TRBJ2-7, with D perhaps matching TRBD1 (6 bases). Sample: memory CD4+ T cells from PBMCs. Indicated subset: CD45RA-negative fraction. The sequence derives from a man aged 18 to 30 in good health. Some clones in this sample may be carry-over from other donors' samples. CDR3 nucleotide sequence: TGTGCCAGCAGCTTCCACCCCAGGACAGTCTCCTACGAGCAGTACTTC. Protein product: CASSFHPRTVSYEQYF.